A selection of T cell receptor beta chains follows, all from one sample in a study of blood T cell repertoires in COVID-19. Sequenced by immunoSEQ multiplex PCR; TCRdb stores in-frame clones only, minus some. This table has 300,000 or so clones, around 90% appearing once. Sequenced input: PBMCs or T cells enriched from blood (not recorded which). Receptor source: a woman aged 25 to 39 who had recovered from COVID-19. CDR3s include the opening cysteine and the closing phenylalanine or tryptophan. Each record gives: D gene, clone size, V gene, J gene, CDR3 protein, CDR3 DNA. The D gene is left open where the match is weak. Some rows mark clone size as missing; the rest say once, few, many or name a class of expanded clone.

>TRBD2|.|TRBV5-1|TRBJ2-7
CASSPRTSGRDEQYF
TGCGCCAGCAGCCCTAGGACTAGCGGGAGGGACGAGCAGTACTTC
>TRBD2|.|TRBV15|TRBJ2-1
CATSSRRITSGGYNEQFF
TGTGCCACCAGCAGTCGCCGTATAACGTCGGGAGGCTACAATGAGCAGTTCTTC
>.|once|TRBV7-8|TRBJ1-4
CASSLTGQGFPEKLFF
TGTGCCAGCAGCCTAACCGGCCAGGGGTTCCCTGAAAAACTGTTTTTT
>TRBD1|.|TRBV28|TRBJ2-7
CASQIQGITYEQYF
TGTGCCAGCCAAATACAGGGGATAACCTACGAGCAGTACTTC
>TRBD1|.|TRBV28|TRBJ1-2
CASSQGAYGYTF
TGTGCCAGCAGCCAGGGGGCCTATGGCTACACCTTC
>TRBD1|.|TRBV18|TRBJ1-6
CASSPQGENSPLHF
TGTGCCAGCTCACCTCAGGGGGAAAATTCACCCCTCCACTTT
>TRBD1|.|TRBV2|TRBJ1-2
CASSGQGVGDGYTF
TGTGCCAGCAGCGGACAGGGGGTAGGGGATGGCTACACCTTC
>.|.|TRBV5-1|TRBJ1-1
CASSLAIATEAFF
TGCGCCAGCAGCTTGGCCATCGCGACTGAAGCTTTCTTT
>.|.|TRBV7-2|TRBJ1-2
CASSKGPPNYGYTF
TGTGCCAGCAGCAAGGGGCCTCCTAACTATGGCTACACCTTC
>.|.|TRBV5-1|TRBJ1-2
CASSLAKTGGYTF
TGCGCCAGCAGCTTGGCCAAAACAGGAGGCTACACCTTC
>TRBD1|.|TRBV5-6|TRBJ1-2
CASSPAGQANYGYTF
TGTGCCAGCAGCCCCGCCGGACAGGCTAACTATGGCTACACCTTC
>.|.|TRBV11-2|TRBJ2-5
CASSLTQETQYF
TGTGCCAGCAGCTTGACTCAAGAGACCCAGTACTTC
>TRBD1|.|TRBV5-1|TRBJ1-1
CASSPYTGGGIEAFF
TGCGCCAGCAGCCCATATACAGGGGGTGGGATTGAAGCTTTCTTT
>.|.|TRBV19|TRBJ1-3
CASSISSTGAGNTIYF
TGTGCCAGTAGTATCTCATCGACAGGAGCTGGAAACACCATATATTTT
>.|.|TRBV19|TRBJ2-7
CASSIGSPSLTQGDEQYF
TGTGCCAGTAGTATTGGGTCTCCTAGTCTAACCCAAGGGGACGAGCAGTACTTC
>TRBD1|.|TRBV27|TRBJ1-1
CASSLWDRDTEAFF
TGTGCCAGCAGTTTATGGGACAGGGACACTGAAGCTTTCTTT
>.|.|TRBV7-8|TRBJ2-1
CASSLARGSFNEQFF
TGTGCCAGCAGCTTAGCGCGCGGTAGCTTCAATGAGCAGTTCTTC
>TRBD1|once|TRBV11-2|TRBJ1-6
CASSSTGANSPLHF
TGTGCCAGCAGTTCGACAGGGGCCAATTCACCCCTCCACTTT
>.|.|TRBV15|TRBJ1-3
CATSKAGPPGNTIYF
TGTGCCACCAGCAAGGCAGGGCCCCCTGGAAACACCATATATTTT
>.|.|TRBV6-5|TRBJ1-1
CAIGRTNTEAFF
TGTGCCATTGGGAGGACGAACACTGAAGCTTTCTTT
>.|.|TRBV10-1|TRBJ1-5
CASGPATDSNQPQHF
TGCGCCAGCGGCCCTGCGACAGATAGCAATCAGCCCCAGCATTTT
>TRBD1|.|TRBV28|TRBJ1-5
CASSQGGGGQPQHF
TGTGCCAGCAGCCAAGGGGGCGGCGGTCAGCCCCAGCATTTT
>.|.|TRBV5-1|TRBJ2-1
CASSLATLSQSDEQFF
TGCGCCAGCAGCTTGGCTACTCTATCTCAGAGCGATGAGCAGTTCTTC
>TRBD2|.|TRBV19|TRBJ2-2
CASSRETSGMTGELFF
TGTGCCAGTAGTAGGGAGACTAGCGGGATGACCGGGGAGCTGTTTTTT
>.|once|TRBV5-4|TRBJ2-2
CASSPSGVPGELFF
TGTGCCAGCAGCCCGTCGGGAGTTCCCGGGGAGCTGTTTTTT
>TRBD2|once|TRBV9|TRBJ2-1
CASSVGGRINEQFF
TGTGCCAGCAGCGTAGGCGGGAGGATAAATGAGCAGTTCTTC
>.|.|TRBV19|TRBJ1-2
CASSHPLGYTF
TGTGCCAGTAGCCACCCACTCGGCTACACCTTC
>.|.|TRBV15|TRBJ1-6
CATSRDRSPLHF
TGTGCCACCAGCAGAGATCGTTCACCCCTCCACTTT
>TRBD2|once|TRBV25-1|TRBJ2-2
CASSVAGADTGELFF
TGTGCCAGCAGTGTAGCGGGAGCGGACACCGGGGAGCTGTTTTTT
>TRBD2|.|TRBV4-1|TRBJ2-1
CASSRSSGTSAYNEQFF
TGCGCCAGCAGTCGGTCATCCGGGACTAGCGCGTACAATGAGCAGTTCTTC
>.|.|TRBV7-2|TRBJ1-6
CASSLGFGRNNSPLHF
TGTGCCAGCAGCTTAGGATTTGGGAGAAATAATTCACCCCTCCACTTT
>.|.|TRBV18|TRBJ1-1
CASSPSDSRTEAFF
TGTGCCAGCTCACCGTCAGACAGCCGAACTGAAGCTTTCTTT
>.|.|TRBV7-2|TRBJ2-3
CASSSPGLRTDTQYF
TGTGCCAGCAGCTCCCCCGGACTCCGCACAGATACGCAGTATTTT
>TRBD2|once|TRBV2|TRBJ2-1
CASRGLADHNEQFF
TGTGCCAGCAGGGGACTAGCGGACCACAATGAGCAGTTCTTC
>.|.|TRBV29-1|TRBJ1-2
CSVDGRDGYGYTF
TGCAGCGTTGACGGGCGGGACGGCTATGGCTACACCTTC
>TRBD1|.|TRBV6-2/TRBV6-3|TRBJ1-1
CASSFPGQGNTEAFF
TGTGCCAGCAGTTTCCCGGGACAGGGAAACACTGAAGCTTTCTTT
>.|.|TRBV3-1/TRBV3-2|TRBJ2-5
CASSPAGRETQYF
TGTGCCAGCAGCCCCGCAGGGCGAGAGACCCAGTACTTC
>.|.|TRBV19|TRBJ1-1
CASNVEDTEAFF
TGTGCCAGTAACGTAGAAGACACTGAAGCTTTCTTT
>TRBD1|once|TRBV11-2|TRBJ2-7
CASSLGQGAYEQYF
TGTGCCAGCAGCCTTGGACAGGGGGCCTACGAGCAGTACTTC
>TRBD2|.|TRBV19|TRBJ2-2
CASSMAGANTGELFF
TGTGCCAGTAGTATGGCGGGGGCGAACACCGGGGAGCTGTTTTTT
>TRBD2|.|TRBV15|TRBJ2-1
CATSRTLSGNSYNEQFF
TGTGCCACCAGCAGAACCCTTAGCGGGAACTCCTACAATGAGCAGTTCTTC
>TRBD2|.|TRBV9|TRBJ2-7
CASSASGMPGEQYF
TGTGCCAGCAGCGCTAGCGGGATGCCAGGGGAGCAGTACTTC
>.|.|TRBV28|TRBJ2-7
CASIGRASPEQYF
TGTGCCAGCATTGGCAGGGCCTCTCCAGAGCAGTACTTC
>TRBD2|.|TRBV10-3|TRBJ2-7
CAISEVAGASYEQYF
TGTGCCATCAGTGAAGTCGCGGGAGCCTCCTACGAGCAGTACTTC
>.|.|TRBV5-1|TRBJ1-4
CASSPTGIEKLFF
TGCGCCAGCAGTCCTACAGGGATTGAAAAACTGTTTTTT
>.|once|TRBV7-2|TRBJ1-5
CASSLVPGSGNQPQHF
TGTGCCAGCAGCTTAGTGCCAGGGTCGGGCAATCAGCCCCAGCATTTT
>TRBD2|.|TRBV7-9|TRBJ2-5
CASSLGWGGQETQYF
TGTGCCAGCAGCTTAGGCTGGGGGGGCCAAGAGACCCAGTACTTC
>.|.|TRBV28|TRBJ2-7
CATGRSVLSYEQYF
TGTGCCACCGGAAGGAGCGTTTTATCCTACGAGCAGTACTTC
>.|.|TRBV30|TRBJ2-2
CAWSYGGPGELFF
TGTGCCTGGAGTTACGGGGGTCCCGGGGAGCTGTTTTTT
>TRBD2|once|TRBV4-2|TRBJ2-3
CASSQDGLAGSTDTQYF
TGTGCCAGCAGCCAAGATGGCCTAGCGGGTAGCACAGATACGCAGTATTTT
>.|.|TRBV5-6|TRBJ2-1
CASSLVSEIYNEQFF
TGTGCCAGCAGCTTGGTTAGCGAGATTTACAATGAGCAGTTCTTC
>.|.|TRBV7-8|TRBJ2-7
CASSLTSEFEQYF
TGTGCCAGCAGCTTAACCTCCGAGTTCGAGCAGTACTTC
>TRBD1|.|TRBV12-5|TRBJ2-5
CASGFGPGTGEETQYF
TGTGCTAGTGGTTTTGGACCCGGGACAGGGGAAGAGACCCAGTACTTC
>.|.|TRBV19|TRBJ2-7
CAIISRGASPYEQYF
TGTGCCATCATTTCCAGGGGCGCTTCACCCTACGAGCAGTACTTC
>TRBD2|.|TRBV27|TRBJ2-1
CASSPWGGPPIGQFF
TGTGCCAGCAGCCCGTGGGGGGGACCTCCAATTGGGCAGTTCTTC
>.|.|TRBV19|TRBJ2-6
CATSVDSGANVLTF
TGTGCCACCTCGGTAGACTCTGGGGCCAACGTCCTGACTTTC
>.|.|TRBV21-1|TRBJ2-7
CASSKKKVRCLTYEQYF
TGTGCCAGCAGCAAAAAAAAGGTCAGGTGCCTCACCTACGAGCAGTACTTC
>.|.|TRBV11-3|TRBJ1-1
CASSLESTPRGYTEAFF
TGTGCCAGCAGCTTAGAGAGTACCCCTCGAGGATACACTGAAGCTTTCTTT
>.|.|TRBV5-5|TRBJ1-1
CASSFRPGENTEAFF
TGTGCCAGCAGCTTTCGCCCAGGGGAGAACACTGAAGCTTTCTTT
>TRBD2|few|TRBV20-1|TRBJ2-3
CSASFRLAGEPDTQYF
TGCAGTGCTAGTTTCAGGCTAGCGGGAGAGCCAGATACGCAGTATTTT